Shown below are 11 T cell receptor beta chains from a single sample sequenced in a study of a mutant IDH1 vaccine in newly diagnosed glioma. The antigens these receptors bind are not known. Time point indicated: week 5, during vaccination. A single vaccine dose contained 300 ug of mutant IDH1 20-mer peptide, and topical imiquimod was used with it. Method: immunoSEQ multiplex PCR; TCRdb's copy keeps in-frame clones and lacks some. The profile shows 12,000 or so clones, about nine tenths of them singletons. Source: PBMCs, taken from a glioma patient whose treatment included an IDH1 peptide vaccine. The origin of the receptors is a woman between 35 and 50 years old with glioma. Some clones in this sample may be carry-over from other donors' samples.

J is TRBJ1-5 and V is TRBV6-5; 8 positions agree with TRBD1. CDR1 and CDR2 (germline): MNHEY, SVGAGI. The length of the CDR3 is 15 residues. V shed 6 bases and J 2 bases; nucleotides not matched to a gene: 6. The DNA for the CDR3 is TGTGCCAGCAGCCCCGACAGGGGCCGCAATCAGCCCCAGCATTTT. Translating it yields CASSPDRGRNQPQHF.

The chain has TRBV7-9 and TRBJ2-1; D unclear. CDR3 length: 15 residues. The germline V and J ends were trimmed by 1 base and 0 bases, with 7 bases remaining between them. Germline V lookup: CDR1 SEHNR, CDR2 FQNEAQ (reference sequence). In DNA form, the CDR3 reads TGTGCCAGCAGCTTAGAGAGGAGCTCCTACAATGAGCAGTTCTTC. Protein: CASSLERSSYNEQFF.

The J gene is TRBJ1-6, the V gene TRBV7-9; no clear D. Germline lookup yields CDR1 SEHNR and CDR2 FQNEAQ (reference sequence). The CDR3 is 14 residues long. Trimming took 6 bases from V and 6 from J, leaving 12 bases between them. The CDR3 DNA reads TGTGCCAGCAGGACTGACTCCCTTAATTCACCCCTCCACTTT. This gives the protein CASRTDSLNSPLHF.

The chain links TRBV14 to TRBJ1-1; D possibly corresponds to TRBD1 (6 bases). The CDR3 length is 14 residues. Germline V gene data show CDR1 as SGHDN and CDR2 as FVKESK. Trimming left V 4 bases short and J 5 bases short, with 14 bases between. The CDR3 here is CASSPRGGGTEAFF. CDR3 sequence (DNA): TGTGCCAGCAGCCCTCGAGGGGGGGGGACTGAAGCTTTCTTT.

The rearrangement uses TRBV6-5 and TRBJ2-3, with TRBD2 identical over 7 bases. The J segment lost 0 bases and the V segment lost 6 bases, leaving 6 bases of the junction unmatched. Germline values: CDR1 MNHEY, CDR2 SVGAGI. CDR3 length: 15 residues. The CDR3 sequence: CASRLGGTSTDTQYF. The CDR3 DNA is TGTGCCAGCAGGCTCGGGGGGACTAGCACAGATACGCAGTATTTT.

In DNA, the CDR3 is TGCGCCAGCAGCTTGGGAATTGGGGTAGGGGCAGATACGCAGTATTTT. Amino acid sequence: CASSLGIGVGADTQYF. This rearrangement joins TRBV5-1 to TRBJ2-3; tentatively, D is TRBD1 (5 bases). The CDR3 has 16 amino acids. CDR1 and CDR2 from the germline V gene are SGHRS and YFSETQ. V was clipped by 0 bases and J by 4 bases, with 15 bases between them.

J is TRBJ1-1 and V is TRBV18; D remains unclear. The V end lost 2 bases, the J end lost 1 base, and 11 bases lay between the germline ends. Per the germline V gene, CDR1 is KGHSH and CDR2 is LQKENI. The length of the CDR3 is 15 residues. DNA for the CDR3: TGTGCCAGCTCACCAATTACCAGAACGAACACTGAAGCTTTCTTT. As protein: CASSPITRTNTEAFF.

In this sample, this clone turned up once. Here the CDR3 reads CASSFEEIGKKLFF. CDR3 DNA sequence: TGTGCCAGCAGTTTTGAAGAGATAGGGAAAAAACTGTTTTTT. The gene calls are TRBV28 and TRBJ1-4; no definite D call. The V gene's germline CDR1 is MDHEN and CDR2 SYDVKM. V lost 3 bases and J 9 bases, leaving 14 bases between the germline ends. The CDR3 consists of 14 residues.

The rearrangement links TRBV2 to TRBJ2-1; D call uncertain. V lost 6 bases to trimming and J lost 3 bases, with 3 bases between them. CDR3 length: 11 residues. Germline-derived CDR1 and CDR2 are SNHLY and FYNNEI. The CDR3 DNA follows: TGTGCCAGCAGGTACTACAATGAGCAGTTCTTC. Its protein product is CASRYYNEQFF.

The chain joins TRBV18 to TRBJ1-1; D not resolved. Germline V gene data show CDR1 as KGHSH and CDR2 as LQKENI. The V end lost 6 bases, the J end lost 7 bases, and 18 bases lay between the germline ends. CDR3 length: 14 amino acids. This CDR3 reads CASSPTGIDLEAFF. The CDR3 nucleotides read TGTGCCAGCTCCCCGACGGGTATTGACCTTGAAGCTTTCTTT.

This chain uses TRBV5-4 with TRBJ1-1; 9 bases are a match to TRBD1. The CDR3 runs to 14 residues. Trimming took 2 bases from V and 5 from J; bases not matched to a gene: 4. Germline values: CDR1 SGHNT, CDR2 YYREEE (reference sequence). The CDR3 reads CASSLQGANTEAFF. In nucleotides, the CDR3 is TGTGCCAGCAGCTTACAGGGGGCGAATACTGAAGCTTTCTTT.